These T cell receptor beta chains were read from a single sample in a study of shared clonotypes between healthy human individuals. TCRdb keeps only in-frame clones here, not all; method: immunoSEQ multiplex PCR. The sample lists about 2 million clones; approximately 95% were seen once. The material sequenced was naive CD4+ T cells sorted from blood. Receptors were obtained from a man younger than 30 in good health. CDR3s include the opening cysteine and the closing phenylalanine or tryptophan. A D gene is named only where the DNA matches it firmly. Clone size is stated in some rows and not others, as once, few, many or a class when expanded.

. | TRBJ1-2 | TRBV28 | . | TGTGCCAGCGAGCGGGACGGAGGAATTGGGGACTATGGCTACACCTTC | CASERDGGIGDYGYTF
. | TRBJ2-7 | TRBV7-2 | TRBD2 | TGTGCCAGCAGCACGCCGGGACTAGCGGGGCACTACGAGCAGTACTTC | CASSTPGLAGHYEQYF
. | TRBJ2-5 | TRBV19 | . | TGTGCCAGTAGTATCCGGACTTCGGGTTCTCAAGAGACCCAGTACTTC | CASSIRTSGSQETQYF
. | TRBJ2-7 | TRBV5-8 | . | TGTGCCAGCAGCCTGGCTTGGGTTTGGAGGGACTTC | CASSLAWVWRDF
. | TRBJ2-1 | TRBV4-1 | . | TGCGCCAGCAGCCAAGATGGGGGCGGCCTCCCGGGGTTCTTC | CASSQDGGGLPGFF
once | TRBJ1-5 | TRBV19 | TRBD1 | TGTGCCAGTAGTGCGGACAGGGGTGTTGGACAGCCCCAGCATTTT | CASSADRGVGQPQHF
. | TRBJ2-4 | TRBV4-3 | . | TGCGCCAGCAGCCAAGATGGGCAGGGGGGGAACATTCAGTACTTC | CASSQDGQGGNIQYF
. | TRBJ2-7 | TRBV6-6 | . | TGTGCCAGCAGTTACTCGACGGGAGCTGACTACGAGCAGTACTTC | CASSYSTGADYEQYF
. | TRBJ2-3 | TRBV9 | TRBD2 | TGTGCCAGCAGCGTAACTAGCGGGAGTACAGATACGCAGTATTTT | CASSVTSGSTDTQYF
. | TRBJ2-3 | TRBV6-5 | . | TGTGCCAGCAGTTTAAGACCGGTAGATACGCAGTATTTT | CASSLRPVDTQYF
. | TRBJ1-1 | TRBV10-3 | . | TGTGCCATCAGTGTTACCCAGGGTTTGAACACTGAAGCTTTCTTT | CAISVTQGLNTEAFF
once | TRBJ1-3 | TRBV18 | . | TGTGCCAGCCAACCGGTACGGGGCGACTCTGGAAACACCATATATTTT | CASQPVRGDSGNTIYF
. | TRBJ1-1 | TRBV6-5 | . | TGTGCCAGCCATGGCAATTCGAACACTGAAGCTTTCTTT | CASHGNSNTEAFF
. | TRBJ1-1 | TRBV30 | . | TGTGCCTGGAGTGTGGGGCCCACTGAAGCTTTCTTT | CAWSVGPTEAFF
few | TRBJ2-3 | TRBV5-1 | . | TGCGCCAGCAGCTTGGCCCAGGGGACAGATACGCAGTATTTT | CASSLAQGTDTQYF
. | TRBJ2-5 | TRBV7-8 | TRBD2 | TGTGCCAGCAGCCCTACAGGCGGGGGAAACGGAGGGACCCAGTACTTC | CASSPTGGGNGGTQYF
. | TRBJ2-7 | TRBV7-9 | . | TGTGCCAGCAGCTTCGGGGGTATTTCCTACGAGCAGTACTTC | CASSFGGISYEQYF
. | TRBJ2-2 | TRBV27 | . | TGTGCCAGCAGTTTATGGGGGCAGGATTACACCGGGGAGCTGTTTTTT | CASSLWGQDYTGELFF
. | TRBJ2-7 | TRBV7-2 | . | TGTGCCAGCAGCTTAGATTCCGGGGCCACAAGCTCCTACGAGCAGTACTTC | CASSLDSGATSSYEQYF
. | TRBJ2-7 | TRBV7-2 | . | TGTGCCAGCAGCTTAGGTCGACAGGCCTACGAGCAGTACTTC | CASSLGRQAYEQYF
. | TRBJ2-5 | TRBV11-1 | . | TGTGCCAGCAGCTTAGGGACTACGTACCAAGAGACCCAGTACTTC | CASSLGTTYQETQYF
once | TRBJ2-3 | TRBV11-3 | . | TGTGCCAGCAGCTTAGGGAGGAGGGCAGATACGCAGTATTTT | CASSLGRRADTQYF
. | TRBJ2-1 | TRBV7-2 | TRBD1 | TGTGCCAGCAGCTTAGGGACAGGGGGATGGAATGAGCAGTTCTTC | CASSLGTGGWNEQFF
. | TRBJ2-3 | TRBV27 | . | TGTGCCAGCACCTACCGTGGGAGGTGGACAGATACGCAGTATTTT | CASTYRGRWTDTQYF
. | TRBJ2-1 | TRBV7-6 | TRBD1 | TGTGCCAGCAGCGTAGGCTCGGGACAGTACAATGAGCAGTTCTTC | CASSVGSGQYNEQFF
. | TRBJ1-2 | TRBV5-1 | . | TGCGCCAGCAGCTTGGATCCCGGAGGGGGAGACTATGGCTACACCTTC | CASSLDPGGGDYGYTF
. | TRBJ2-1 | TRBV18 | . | TGTGCCAGCTCGCGGACCGCGCAACTCAATGAGCAGTTCTTC | CASSRTAQLNEQFF
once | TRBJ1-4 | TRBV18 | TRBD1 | TGTGCCAGCTCACCAGGGGACAGGGTGAATGAAAAACTGTTTTTT | CASSPGDRVNEKLFF
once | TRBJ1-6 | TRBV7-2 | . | TGTGCCAGCAGCTTTAGTCTCAGGGAGTGGGGTAATTCACCCCTCCACTTT | CASSFSLREWGNSPLHF
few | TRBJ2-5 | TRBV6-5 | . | TGTGCCAGCAGTACACGGGAGACCCAGTACTTC | CASSTRETQYF
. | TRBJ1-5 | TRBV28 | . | TGTGCCAGCAGTTATCCAGGAACCCAGCCCCAGCATTTT | CASSYPGTQPQHF
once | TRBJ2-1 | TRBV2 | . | TGTGCCAGCAGTGCCAGCGGTTCCTACAATGAGCAGTTCTTC | CASSASGSYNEQFF